This paragraph covers one T cell receptor (beta chain) sequence. Its target antigen remains unknown. No clone much larger than this one lies a single base away; base qualities are absent. The data derive from a study of PD-L1 blockade in urothelial cancer (dated by TCRdb to the late 2010s). About the study as a whole: All patients started therapy around 2014 and received atezolizumab 1,200 mg intravenously every 3 weeks. Pretreatment tumor samples, along with matched peripheral blood serially collected before and after atezolizumab treatment, were subjected to TCR sequencing. Blood samples were analyzed at two time points: 3 weeks after treatment start (second dose) and 6 weeks after treatment start. Blood samples gave median yields of 141,255 T cells and 82,636 unique TCRs, along with a median clonality of 0.080. In the same patients, whole exome sequencing and RNA sequencing of pretreatment tumors were performed in addition to TCR sequencing. An ECOG performance status of 0 or 1 was recorded for the patients, and 0 to 3 prior chemotherapy regimens had been received by the patients. Progression-free survival longer than 6 months counted as durable clinical benefit, and TCR features were additionally tested against both progression-free and overall survival. About 90% of the roughly 30 patients were identified as males with urothelial cancer of bladder origin, and a prior smoking history was reported by 18 of 29 patients. Pretreatment blood TCR-seq was available for twenty-nine patients, at least one posttreatment blood collection was obtained for about 25 patients, and tumor TCR-seq was available for about 25 patients. Durable clinical benefit was achieved by nine patients but not by the remaining 20. The study, an exploratory multi-omic analysis, examined somatic, immune and clinical correlates of response to PD-L1 blockade with atezolizumab in urothelial cancer.

V loses 2 bases of germline sequence and J loses 2 bases, and the interval between the two ends is 10 bases. Sequences SGHRS (CDR1) and YFSETQ (CDR2) are obtained from the germline V gene. From cysteine to phenylalanine, the CDR3 is 15 amino acids long. Kept here is only the CDR3 DNA, which spans 45 bases and is read in frame from base 1. General findings and caveats noted by the study authors: Because the sample size was small (n ≈ 30) and many exploratory analyses were performed, the results are intended to be hypothesis-generating. Patients with durable benefit showed greater expansion of tumor-associated TCR clones in peripheral blood 3 weeks after starting treatment (n ≈ 20, p = 0.022). A pretreatment peripheral blood TCR clonality below the median was linked to improved progression-free and overall survival.

The cohort comprised 25 to 30 patients with locally advanced or metastatic urothelial carcinoma treated at Memorial Sloan Kettering on a trial protocol. Peripheral blood mononuclear cells were collected from each patient pretreatment and during treatment, giving between 1 and 8 total time points per patient. The Qiagen DNeasy Blood extraction kit was used to purify genomic DNA from total PBMCs and tumor samples. PBMCs were collected pretreatment and during treatment, and were isolated and stored as previously described. Synthetic TCR analog templates were spiked into each PCR to estimate absolute template abundance from read counts. TCRbeta CDR3 regions were amplified from genomic DNA with bias-controlled V and J gene primers using the immunoSEQ assay. Rearranged TCRbeta segments were sequenced at approximately 20X coverage. Under the source paper's analysis protocol: Clustering was used to correct sequencing errors, and CDR3s were annotated against IMGT so that V, D and J genes could be assigned. Only productive TCRbeta rearrangements were used in downstream analyses, excluding out-of-frame or stop-codon sequences. Clonality was calculated as one minus the Shannon entropy normalized by the log of the number of unique productive sequences. Fisher's exact test with Benjamini-Hochberg correction, at a threshold of adjusted p below 0.01, was used to find clones that differed between time points or between blood and tumor. This is the immuneACCESS table as TCRdb keeps it, with only in-frame sequences that have V and J called. A part of the clones is gone; compared with another copy, unresolved V genes explain less than half, and the rest is unexplained. That table gives V, J and clone size, and the DNA gave D and trimming. The sample table lists around 70,000 clones, approximately 80% of them with a count of one. The top ten clones comprise approximately 4.7% of the sample.

The sequence was obtained from a man aged 70-80 years with urothelial cancer. The rearranged segments are TRBV5-1 and TRBJ2-2, with TRBD1 perhaps the D gene, on 6 matching bases. Source: PBMCs, taken around atezolizumab (anti-PD-L1) treatment. The DNA sequence is as follows: TGCGCCAGCAGCTTAGGACAGAGAAACACCGGGGAGCTGTTTTTT. This yields the protein CASSLGQRNTGELFF.